A single sample is the source of the 19 T cell receptor beta chains below, sequenced in a study of blood T cells in healthy people across ages. Then a second PCR, running roughly 7 to 11 cycles, was carried out with a sample-barcoded 5' primer and a J-beta primer mix. Each CDR3 protein is one row after TCRdb ran MiXCR on the 5' RACE reads. This sample has some 690,000 distinct CDR3 sequences, with 22% found just once. Sequencing was done on a sample of blood. These receptors were obtained from a man aged 70-80 years in good health.

This clonotype was counted between two and nine times. V gene TRBV6-5 combines with J gene TRBJ1-5, with D possibly TRBD1 on 6 matching bases. Trimming pared 5 bases from V and 9 bases from J, leaving 14 bases between. From germline, CDR1 is MNHEY and CDR2 SVGAGI. The CDR3 covers 13 residues. The CDR3 DNA follows: TGTGCCAGCAGTACAGGGACATCACGGCCCCAGCATTTT. Amino acids: CASSTGTSRPQHF.

Only a few counts were recorded for this clonotype. V and J are TRBV6-5 and TRBJ1-1; D is ambiguous. Trimming removed 2 bases from V and 3 bases from J, with 7 bases in between. The germline V gene has CDR1 MNHEY and CDR2 SVGAGI. The CDR3 length is 13 residues. As DNA, the CDR3 is TGTGCCAGCAGTTACAAACGGGACACTGAAGCTTTCTTT. Encoded protein: CASSYKRDTEAFF.

The gene calls are TRBV27 and TRBJ1-2, with TRBD1 identical over 7 bases. CDR1 and CDR2 from the germline V gene are MNHEY and SMNVEV (reference sequence). The J segment lost 8 bases and the V segment lost 3 bases, leaving 6 bases of the junction unmatched. This CDR3 contains 13 residues. The CDR3 DNA follows: TGTGCCAGCAGTTTCAGACAGGGTCGCGGCTACACCTTC. It translates to CASSFRQGRGYTF.

Only a few counts were recorded for this clonotype. The chain carries TRBV11-2 and TRBJ2-2; D is ambiguous. The ends were cut back, 3 bases at V and 7 bases at J, with 9 bases in the middle. The CDR3 covers 13 residues. Germline CDR1 reads SGHAT; CDR2 reads FQNNGV. The CDR3 DNA reads TGTGCCAGCAGCTTGAGGTTCGGCGGGGAGCTGTTTTTT. The encoded protein is CASSLRFGGELFF.

The chain combines TRBV7-8 with TRBJ1-4, with 10 nucleotides matching TRBD1. CDR3 length: 14 amino acids. V dropped 6 bases and J dropped 10; count of bases not matched to a gene: 8. Germline loops: CDR1 SGHVS, CDR2 FQNEAQ. CDR3 sequence reads: CASSQGQGMGKLFF. The DNA for the CDR3 is TGTGCCAGCAGTCAGGGACAGGGGATGGGAAAACTGTTTTTT.

V gene TRBV20-1 combines with J gene TRBJ1-1; 8 bases are a match to TRBD1. Germline CDR1 and CDR2: DFQATT and SNEGSKA (reference sequence). This CDR3 spans 14 amino acids. The V segment lost 5 bases and the J segment 4 bases; nucleotides outside the gene matches: 9. CDR3 in DNA: TGCAGTGCTGGCCGACAGGGGTTGTTCACTGAAGCTTTCTTT. Translating it yields CSAGRQGLFTEAFF.

The chain couples TRBV20-1 to TRBJ1-4, with TRBD1 matching 10 bases. With V trimmed by 5 bases and J by 5 bases, 17 bases remained unmatched. Per germline, CDR1 DFQATT and CDR2 SNEGSKA (reference sequence). CDR3 length: 18 residues. The CDR3, as DNA: TGCAGTGCTCGAATGGGACAGGGGCTGAGGAATTCAAATGAAAAACTGTTTTTT. Translation: CSARMGQGLRNSNEKLFF.

This rearrangement joins TRBV24-1 to TRBJ2-3; TRBD1 or TRBD2 may be the D gene (6 bases each). The CDR3 runs 16 residues. CDR1 KGHDR and CDR2 SFDVKD come from the germline V gene. Trimming shortened V by 4 bases and J by 5 bases, and 18 bases separated the two germline ends. CDR3 in DNA: TGTGCCACCAGTGAAAGGGGGGAGCTTGATGGAGATACGCAGTATTTT. Protein sequence: CATSERGELDGDTQYF.

This clonotype has only a few counts. V is TRBV30 and J is TRBJ1-2, with 7 nucleotides matching TRBD1. The CDR3 extends over 14 amino acids. Germline trimming cut 4 bases from V and 10 bases from J; bases unmatched to any gene: 15. Germline V lookup: CDR1 GTSNPN, CDR2 SVGIG (reference sequence). The CDR3 is CAWTPGGTNFFYTF. The CDR3 DNA follows: TGTGCCTGGACCCCAGGGGGGACGAACTTCTTCTACACCTTC.

In the case of this clonotype: A read error may produce the germline difference seen at one junction end. This chain joins TRBV4-1 and TRBJ1-1; the D is unclear. Germline-derived CDR1 and CDR2 are MGHRA and YSYEKL. This CDR3 has 16 amino acids. CDR3 protein: CASSEEGRSGWTEAFF. The CDR3 coding sequence is TGCGCCAGCAGCGAAGAGGGAAGGTCGGGCTGGACTGAAGCTTTCTTT.

This clonotype was counted a few times. V and J are TRBV5-1 and TRBJ1-1; 9 positions match TRBD1. There are 14 residues in the CDR3. Per germline, CDR1 SGHRS and CDR2 YFSETQ. Losses at the gene ends were 2 bases for V and 10 bases for J; bases not matched to a gene: 9. DNA of the CDR3: TGCGCCAGCAGCTTACCGGGACAGGGCTCTGCAGCTTTCTTT. It specifies CASSLPGQGSAAFF.

This clonotype was recorded a few times. The V call is TRBV20-1, the J call TRBJ2-5; 10 bases are a match to TRBD2. Germline V lookup: CDR1 DFQATT, CDR2 SNEGSKA (reference sequence). This CDR3 is 17 amino acids long. V lost 0 bases and J lost 0; bases outside the gene matches: 7. CDR3 nucleotides: TGCAGTGCTAGAGAGACACTACTAGCGGGGAACCAAGAGACCCAGTACTTC. Translation: CSARETLLAGNQETQYF.

This clonotype appeared many times. The chain couples TRBV6-6 to TRBJ2-4; tentative D call: TRBD1 (6 bases). The CDR3 sequence is 15 residues long. V gave up 7 bases and J gave up 2 bases, with 15 bases separating them. The germline V gene encodes CDR1 MNHNY and CDR2 SVGAGI (reference sequence). CDR3 DNA sequence: TGTGCCAGCACCCCCCCAGGGGTTACCAAAAACATTCAGTACTTC. It codes for CASTPPGVTKNIQYF.

This clonotype was seen more than once but under ten times. The rearrangement joins TRBV20-1 to TRBJ2-5, with D possibly matching TRBD2 (5 bases). The J call may be in error: the DNA end matches TRBJ2-1 better. The CDR3 runs to 11 residues. Germline CDR1 reads DFQATT; CDR2 reads SNEGSKA (reference sequence). Here the CDR3 DNA reads TGCAGTACCGAGGGATCCATTGAGCAGTTCTTC. Translating it yields CSTEGSIEQFF.

This clonotype was seen a handful of times. The gene calls are TRBV7-9 and TRBJ1-2; TRBD1 is a possible D gene (5 bases). The length of the CDR3 is 16 residues. Germline-derived CDR1 and CDR2 are SEHNR and FQNEAQ (reference sequence). Trimming stripped 0 bases from V and 4 bases from J, with 15 bases between. The CDR3 DNA reads TGTGCCAGCAGCTTAGCCGGGGGTACAGGAGGCTATGGCTACACCTTC. Its translation is CASSLAGGTGGYGYTF.

The chain is built from TRBV24-1 and TRBJ2-3, with D hard to call. CDR3 size: 15 residues. Between the trimmed V and J ends, which lost 4 bases and 6 bases, there was a span of 16 bases. The germline gives CDR1 KGHDR, CDR2 SFDVKD. The CDR3 region has the DNA TGTGCCACCAGTGACCGTGATACGACCAGGGATACGCAGTATTTT. The encoded protein is CATSDRDTTRDTQYF.

This chain connects TRBV29-1 to TRBJ1-1, with D unclear. V shed 7 bases and J shed 2 bases, with 14 bases lying between them. The CDR3 has 13 amino acids. CDR1 and CDR2 (germline): SQVTM, ANQGSEA. The CDR3: CSAPDWVNTEAFF. The CDR3 region has the DNA TGCAGCGCCCCGGACTGGGTAAACACTGAAGCTTTCTTT.

The genes are TRBV12-3 or TRBV12-4 and TRBJ2-4, with D perhaps TRBD1 (6 bases). The V end was cut by 5 bases, the J end by 2 bases, with 13 bases between. This CDR3 contains 15 residues. CDR3: CASSDTGISKNIQYF. CDR3 coding DNA: TGTGCCAGCAGTGATACAGGGATTTCCAAAAACATTCAGTACTTC.

V is TRBV7-9 and J is TRBJ1-1; D perhaps matches TRBD1 (5 bases). Germline values: CDR1 SEHNR, CDR2 FQNEAQ (reference sequence). Trimming cost V 5 bases and J 1 base, with 14 bases left between them. The length of the CDR3 is 15 residues. CDR3 nucleotides: TGTGCCAGCAGCCGTAACGGGGCGAGGAACACTGAAGCTTTCTTT. Encoded protein: CASSRNGARNTEAFF.